This TCR beta chain was retrieved from a study of siplizumab effects on memory and regulatory T cells. Regarding this clone: Its antigen is undetermined.

Points from the study as a whole: The study did not confirm that proliferating Tregs from siplizumab cultures were suppressive. Siplizumab significantly reduced alloreactive sequences traceable to unstimulated CD4+ memory cells. Memory cells seemed less diverse than naive T cells, which seemed major alloresponse contributors.

CDR1 and CDR2 (germline): LGHNT, FRNRAP. The trim removed 5 bases at V and 3 bases at J, leaving 4 bases unmatched. The CDR3 totals 15 residues. Approximately 10^5 TCR templates were measured in each sample. The assay was immunoSEQ multiplex PCR, and TCRdb's table has in-frame clones only and misses some. The sample yields some 100,000 clones, approximately 90% seen once. This rearrangement joins TRBV12-5 to TRBJ2-1; TRBD2 aligns across 10 bases. The sample consisted of Tregs sorted from blood. This TCR derives from a human donor in good health. In DNA, the CDR3 is TGTGCTAGTGGTCTTGGGACTAGCGACTACAATGAGCAGTTCTTC. This sequence encodes CASGLGTSDYNEQFF.